The rows below give T cell receptor beta chains drawn from one sample of a study of T cell repertoires in cytomegalovirus infection. TCRdb re-called the reads through MiXCR, storing one row per CDR3 protein. This sample carries approximately 500,000 distinct CDR3 sequences, approximately 15% of them seen once, and the ten largest clones take about 24%. The sequenced sample consisted of CD8+ T cells from PBMCs. The receptors derive from a human donor in good health (CMV status not recorded). Some clones in this sample may be carry-over from other donors' samples. The CDR3 runs from the conserved cysteine through the conserved F or W. The D gene is left open where the match is weak. Clone size, where shown, is once, few, many, or a class for clones that have expanded.

j_call v_call clone_size cdr3_length d_call cdr3_aa cdr3_nt
TRBJ1-1 TRBV7-3 many 14 TRBD1 CASSPDRGYTEAFF TGTGCCAGCAGCCCCGACAGGGGTTACACTGAAGCTTTCTTT
TRBJ1-1 TRBV11-1 many 13 . CASSPWGYTEAFF TGTGCCAGCAGCCCGTGGGGGTACACTGAAGCTTTCTTT
TRBJ2-7 TRBV28 . 13 . CVSRHRARYEQYF TGTGTCAGCAGACACAGGGCCCGCTACGAGCAGTACTTC
TRBJ2-5 TRBV7-6 many 15 . CASSYAVRAQETQYF TGTGCCAGCAGCTACGCTGTGCGGGCACAAGAGACCCAGTACTTC
TRBJ1-1 TRBV29-1 few 10 . CSGQNTEAFF TGCAGCGGGCAGAACACTGAAGCTTTCTTT
TRBJ2-7 TRBV6-6 few 15 TRBD2 CASSYSLAASYEQYF TGTGCCAGCAGTTACTCACTAGCGGCCTCCTACGAGCAGTACTTC
TRBJ2-2 TRBV4-2 . 15 . CASSQILVRIGELFF TGTGCCAGCAGCCAGATACTAGTTCGAATCGGGGAGCTGTTTTTT
TRBJ2-1 TRBV13 . 13 . CASSSRGDNEQIF TGTGCCAGCAGCTCCCGGGGGGACAATGAGCAGATCTTC
TRBJ2-3 TRBV28 . 17 . CASSSPGREDFNDTQYF TGTGCCAGCAGTTCCCCGGGAAGGGAGGATTTTAACGATACGCAGTATTTT
TRBJ1-1 TRBV7-6 many 12 . CASSLDGNRAFF TGTGCCAGCAGCTTAGATGGGAATCGAGCTTTCTTT
TRBJ1-1 TRBV4-1 . 16 . CASSQDLWQPNTEAFF TGCGCCAGCAGCCAAGATTTATGGCAGCCTAACACTGAAGCTTTCTTT
TRBJ2-3 TRBV7-9 many 12 . CASSLEIDTQYF TGTGCCAGCAGCTTAGAGATAGATACGCAGTATTTT
TRBJ2-5 TRBV11-2 many 14 . CASSLIQGVETQYF TGTGCCAGCAGCTTAATCCAGGGAGTGGAGACCCAGTACTTC
TRBJ2-5 TRBV7-9 many 13 . CASSGPGRETQYF TGTGCCAGCAGCGGGCCAGGGAGAGAGACCCAGTACTTC
TRBJ1-1 TRBV2 . 11 . CASSEYNEAFF TGTGCCAGCAGTGAGTACAATGAAGCTTTCTTT
TRBJ2-1 TRBV12-3/TRBV12-4 few 12 TRBD2 CASNLGGIPPFF TGTGCCAGCAATCTGGGGGGGATCCCCCCGTTCTTC
TRBJ2-1 TRBV11-1 many 18 TRBD2 CASSLIGGLADSYNEQFF TGTGCCAGCAGCTTAATCGGCGGGCTAGCGGATTCCTACAATGAGCAGTTCTTC
TRBJ2-7 TRBV7-2 many 11 . CASSSRLEQYF TGTGCCAGCAGCTCCCGTTTGGAGCAGTACTTC
TRBJ2-7 TRBV5-1 . 16 . CASSLGDGPWRDEQYF TGCGCCAGCAGCTTAGGTGATGGGCCCTGGCGGGACGAGCAGTACTTC
TRBJ2-7 TRBV6-5 many 16 TRBD2 CASSSPGLAESYEQYF TGTGCCAGCAGTTCCCCGGGACTAGCGGAGTCCTACGAGCAGTACTTC
TRBJ2-7 TRBV7-4 many 19 . CASSRLGPTTSRGPYEQYF TGTGCCAGCAGCCGACTCGGGCCTACAACCTCCAGGGGACCCTACGAGCAGTACTTC
TRBJ1-3 TRBV13 once 15 . CASSLLRGSGNTIYF TGTGCCAGCAGCCTCCTAAGGGGCTCTGGAAACACCATATATTTT
TRBJ1-1 TRBV5-1 few 14 TRBD1 CASSPQGPHEEAFF TGCGCCAGCAGCCCACAGGGGCCACATGAAGAAGCTTTCTTT
TRBJ1-4 TRBV5-8 . 16 TRBD1 CASSLGTGTGDEKLFF TGTGCCAGCAGCTTGGGAACCGGGACAGGGGATGAAAAACTGTTTTTT
TRBJ1-3 TRBV23-1 . 16 TRBD1 CARQGALRSSGNTIYF TGCGCCAGACAGGGGGCCCTACGGAGCTCTGGAAACACCATATATTTT
TRBJ2-1 TRBV4-1 . 16 TRBD1 CASSQPRGQGTHEQFF TGCGCCAGCAGCCAACCGCGGGGACAGGGAACCCATGAGCAGTTCTTC